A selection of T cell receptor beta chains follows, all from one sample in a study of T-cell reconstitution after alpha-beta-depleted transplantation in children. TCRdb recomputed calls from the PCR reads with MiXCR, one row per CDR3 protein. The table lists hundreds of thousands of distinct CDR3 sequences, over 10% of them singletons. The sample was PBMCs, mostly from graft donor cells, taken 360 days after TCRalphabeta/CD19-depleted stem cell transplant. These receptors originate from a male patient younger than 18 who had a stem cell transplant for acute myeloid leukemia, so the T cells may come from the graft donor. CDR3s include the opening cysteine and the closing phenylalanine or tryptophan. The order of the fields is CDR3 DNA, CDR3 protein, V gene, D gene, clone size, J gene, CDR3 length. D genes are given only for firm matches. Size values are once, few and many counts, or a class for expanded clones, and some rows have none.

CDR3 DNA: TGCAGTGCTAGAGATTCCTGGCCGACTAGCGGGAGGCGCATGGATACGCAGTATTTT
CDR3 protein: CSARDSWPTSGRRMDTQYF
V gene: TRBV20-1
D gene: TRBD2
clone size: NA
J gene: TRBJ2-3
CDR3 length: 19

CDR3 DNA: TGTGCCAGCAGTCCCCGACTAGCGCTATACAATGAGCAGTTCTTC
CDR3 protein: CASSPRLALYNEQFF
V gene: TRBV28
D gene: TRBD2
clone size: NA
J gene: TRBJ2-1
CDR3 length: 15

CDR3 DNA: TGCGCCAGCAGCCACTCGGCGTCCACCGGGGAGCTGTTTTTT
CDR3 protein: CASSHSASTGELFF
V gene: TRBV4-3
D gene: NA
clone size: many
J gene: TRBJ2-2
CDR3 length: 14

CDR3 DNA: TGCAGTGCTTTCGGTGGGTACGAGCAGTACTTC
CDR3 protein: CSAFGGYEQYF
V gene: TRBV20-1
D gene: NA
clone size: few
J gene: TRBJ2-7
CDR3 length: 11

CDR3 DNA: TGCGCCAGCAGGTCCTCGGACAGGGGCGATTTCAAAACTAGCACAGATACGCAGTATTTT
CDR3 protein: CASRSSDRGDFKTSTDTQYF
V gene: TRBV5-1
D gene: TRBD1
clone size: NA
J gene: TRBJ2-3
CDR3 length: 20

CDR3 DNA: TGTGCCAGCAACCAGGACGGGAGCTCCTACGAGCAGTACTTC
CDR3 protein: CASNQDGSSYEQYF
V gene: TRBV12-3/TRBV12-4
D gene: NA
clone size: many
J gene: TRBJ2-7
CDR3 length: 14

CDR3 DNA: TGTGCCAGCAGTTACTCGATAACAGCGGGGGGTTCCTACGAGCAGTACTTC
CDR3 protein: CASSYSITAGGSYEQYF
V gene: TRBV6-5
D gene: TRBD2
clone size: NA
J gene: TRBJ2-7
CDR3 length: 17

CDR3 DNA: TGTGCCAGCAGTTTGTACGGGAGCACTGAAGCTTTCTTT
CDR3 protein: CASSLYGSTEAFF
V gene: TRBV12-3/TRBV12-4
D gene: NA
clone size: NA
J gene: TRBJ1-1
CDR3 length: 13

CDR3 DNA: TGTGCCAGCAGTTTACCAGGGGTTTGGGGCATTCAGTACTTC
CDR3 protein: CASSLPGVWGIQYF
V gene: TRBV27
D gene: NA
clone size: few
J gene: TRBJ2-4
CDR3 length: 14

CDR3 DNA: TGTGCTAGTGGGCCCGGGACAGGGGTATTGGCGCCGTGGACTGAAGCTTTCTTT
CDR3 protein: CASGPGTGVLAPWTEAFF
V gene: TRBV12-5
D gene: TRBD1
clone size: few
J gene: TRBJ1-1
CDR3 length: 18

CDR3 DNA: TGTGCCAGCAGCTTAAGAGGGATCAATTCACCCCTCCACTTT
CDR3 protein: CASSLRGINSPLHF
V gene: TRBV5-6
D gene: NA
clone size: few
J gene: TRBJ1-6
CDR3 length: 14

CDR3 DNA: TGTGCCAGCAGTCTGAGGGCGGGAGCCAACACCGGGGAGCTGTTTTTT
CDR3 protein: CASSLRAGANTGELFF
V gene: TRBV12-3/TRBV12-4
D gene: TRBD2
clone size: NA
J gene: TRBJ2-2
CDR3 length: 16

CDR3 DNA: TGTGCCAGCAGCTTAAAAGCGACTAGCGGGAGGCACAATGAGCAGTTCTTC
CDR3 protein: CASSLKATSGRHNEQFF
V gene: TRBV7-3
D gene: TRBD2
clone size: NA
J gene: TRBJ2-1
CDR3 length: 17

CDR3 DNA: TGCGCCAGCAGCCAAGATGTCCCGGGAGGGCGGAGGGAGACCCAGTACTTC
CDR3 protein: CASSQDVPGGRRETQYF
V gene: TRBV4-3
D gene: TRBD2
clone size: NA
J gene: TRBJ2-5
CDR3 length: 17

CDR3 DNA: TGTGCCAGCAGCTTAGTGGGACTAGCGGGAGCGGGGAACATTCAGTACTTC
CDR3 protein: CASSLVGLAGAGNIQYF
V gene: TRBV7-2
D gene: TRBD2
clone size: few
J gene: TRBJ2-4
CDR3 length: 17

CDR3 DNA: TGCAGCGTTCGCCGACAGGGCACCACAGATACGCAGTATTTT
CDR3 protein: CSVRRQGTTDTQYF
V gene: TRBV29-1
D gene: TRBD1
clone size: NA
J gene: TRBJ2-3
CDR3 length: 14

CDR3 DNA: TGTGCCAGCAACAGGGAACCCCCTCCTGAAGCTTTCTTT
CDR3 protein: CASNREPPPEAFF
V gene: TRBV2
D gene: NA
clone size: NA
J gene: TRBJ1-1
CDR3 length: 13

CDR3 DNA: TGTGCCAGCAGCTTCGGACAAGAAGGCGTTACGGGCCGGAAACTGTTTTTT
CDR3 protein: CASSFGQEGVTGRKLFF
V gene: TRBV7-9
D gene: NA
clone size: few
J gene: TRBJ1-4
CDR3 length: 17

CDR3 DNA: TGCAGCGTTGTTACGGGAGTATGGGCAGATACGCAGTATTTT
CDR3 protein: CSVVTGVWADTQYF
V gene: TRBV29-1
D gene: NA
clone size: few
J gene: TRBJ2-3
CDR3 length: 14

CDR3 DNA: TGTGCCAGCAGCGTAGTGCCCCAGACTAGCGGGGTTTCCTACAATGAGCAGTTCTTC
CDR3 protein: CASSVVPQTSGVSYNEQFF
V gene: TRBV9
D gene: TRBD2
clone size: few
J gene: TRBJ2-1
CDR3 length: 19

CDR3 DNA: TGCGCCAGCAGCTTGAACGGACTAGCGTCGTACAATGAGCAGTTCTTC
CDR3 protein: CASSLNGLASYNEQFF
V gene: TRBV5-1
D gene: TRBD2
clone size: many
J gene: TRBJ2-1
CDR3 length: 16

CDR3 DNA: TGCGCCAGCAGCGGAGAACAGGGGGCGATCACCTACGAGCAGTACTTC
CDR3 protein: CASSGEQGAITYEQYF
V gene: TRBV5-1
D gene: TRBD1
clone size: NA
J gene: TRBJ2-7
CDR3 length: 16

CDR3 DNA: TGTGCCAGCAGCTTAGGGCGGCGCGGGGGGCCGTACACCATATATTTT
CDR3 protein: CASSLGRRGGPYTIYF
V gene: TRBV7-2
D gene: NA
clone size: NA
J gene: TRBJ1-3
CDR3 length: 16

CDR3 DNA: TGCAGTGCTAGTCAGGGGCCCTACGAGCAGTACTTC
CDR3 protein: CSASQGPYEQYF
V gene: TRBV20-1
D gene: NA
clone size: few
J gene: TRBJ2-7
CDR3 length: 12

CDR3 DNA: TGTGCCAGCAGATACAGGGGGCGAGAGACCCAGTACTTC
CDR3 protein: CASRYRGRETQYF
V gene: TRBV7-8
D gene: TRBD1
clone size: NA
J gene: TRBJ2-5
CDR3 length: 13

CDR3 DNA: TGTGCCAGCAGTTACTCGGGACAGGGGGCCCCTAATGAGCAGTTCTTC
CDR3 protein: CASSYSGQGAPNEQFF
V gene: TRBV6-5
D gene: TRBD1
clone size: few
J gene: TRBJ2-1
CDR3 length: 16

CDR3 DNA: TGTGCCAGCAGTTATACCCCAGGGACAGGGGGCATGAAGGGTACCGGGGAGCTGTTTTTT
CDR3 protein: CASSYTPGTGGMKGTGELFF
V gene: TRBV28
D gene: TRBD1
clone size: NA
J gene: TRBJ2-2
CDR3 length: 20

CDR3 DNA: TGCGCCAGCTCCCAAATGCTCAGGGGGCTGGGGACTGAAGCTTTCTTT
CDR3 protein: CASSQMLRGLGTEAFF
V gene: TRBV4-3
D gene: TRBD1
clone size: few
J gene: TRBJ1-1
CDR3 length: 16

CDR3 DNA: TGTGCCAGCAGCCCCATCCGAATCGCCTACAATGAGCAGTTCTTC
CDR3 protein: CASSPIRIAYNEQFF
V gene: TRBV7-3
D gene: NA
clone size: many
J gene: TRBJ2-1
CDR3 length: 15

CDR3 DNA: TGCAGCTACCCCGGACAGGGAGCAGATACGCAGTATTTT
CDR3 protein: CSYPGQGADTQYF
V gene: TRBV29-1
D gene: TRBD1
clone size: many
J gene: TRBJ2-3
CDR3 length: 13

CDR3 DNA: TGCGCCAGCAGCCCGAGAGGACTAGCGGACAATGAGCAGTTCTTC
CDR3 protein: CASSPRGLADNEQFF
V gene: TRBV5-1
D gene: TRBD2
clone size: few
J gene: TRBJ2-1
CDR3 length: 15

CDR3 DNA: TGTGCCAGCAGCGGGACAGGGGTATCCTACGAGCAGTACTTC
CDR3 protein: CASSGTGVSYEQYF
V gene: TRBV14
D gene: TRBD1
clone size: few
J gene: TRBJ2-7
CDR3 length: 14

CDR3 DNA: TGCAGTGCCAGGGACTCACGGGGGGGGAGGCACACAGATACGCAGTATTTT
CDR3 protein: CSARDSRGGRHTDTQYF
V gene: TRBV20-1
D gene: TRBD2
clone size: many
J gene: TRBJ2-3
CDR3 length: 17

CDR3 DNA: TGTGCCAGCAGCCAACACGAGCAGTACTTC
CDR3 protein: CASSQHEQYF
V gene: TRBV4-2
D gene: NA
clone size: many
J gene: TRBJ2-7
CDR3 length: 10

CDR3 DNA: TGTGCCAGCAGTTACTCCAACCAAGGTTACCAAGAGACCCAGTACTTC
CDR3 protein: CASSYSNQGYQETQYF
V gene: TRBV6-2/TRBV6-3
D gene: NA
clone size: NA
J gene: TRBJ2-5
CDR3 length: 16

CDR3 DNA: TGTGCCATCGGCGGTTCCGCCCCAGAGACCCAGTACTTC
CDR3 protein: CAIGGSAPETQYF
V gene: TRBV10-3
D gene: NA
clone size: NA
J gene: TRBJ2-5
CDR3 length: 13

CDR3 DNA: TGTGCCAGCAGCTTTTTAGCGGGAGAGGACGAGCAGTACTTC
CDR3 protein: CASSFLAGEDEQYF
V gene: TRBV7-2
D gene: TRBD2
clone size: NA
J gene: TRBJ2-7
CDR3 length: 14

CDR3 DNA: TGCAGCGTTGGTGACGGCACCTACGAGCAGTACTTC
CDR3 protein: CSVGDGTYEQYF
V gene: TRBV29-1
D gene: NA
clone size: many
J gene: TRBJ2-7
CDR3 length: 12

CDR3 DNA: TGTGCCAGCAGCCAACTAGGGACGGGACTAGCGACCGGGGAGCTGTTTTTT
CDR3 protein: CASSQLGTGLATGELFF
V gene: TRBV14
D gene: TRBD2
clone size: many
J gene: TRBJ2-2
CDR3 length: 17